The 28 T cell receptor beta chains in this list originate from one sample, sequenced in a study of T cell responses to AZD1222 COVID-19 vaccine. The method was immunoSEQ multiplex PCR; TCRdb's version includes in-frame clones alone and lacks a portion of them. Among 30,000 to 35,000 clones, 75% to 90% were seen once, and the ten largest hold approximately 7.3%. The specimen comprised peripheral blood, sampled on day 0 of AZD1222 vaccination. The source is an adult in good health.

The chain combines TRBV7-8 with TRBJ1-1, with unresolved D. CDR3 length: 14 amino acids. The V gene's germline CDR1 is SGHVS and CDR2 FQNEAQ. V was pared by 0 bases and J by 3 bases, with 8 bases between. CDR3 coding DNA: TGTGCCAGCAGCTTAGCGCTGGGTTACACTGAAGCTTTCTTT. This sequence encodes CASSLALGYTEAFF.

This chain joins TRBV6-2 or TRBV6-3 and TRBJ2-7; 11 bases are a match to TRBD2. CDR1 and CDR2 (germline): MNHEY, SVGEGT. The CDR3 sequence is 14 residues long. Unmatched junction bases numbered 4, after V lost 6 bases and J lost 3 bases. The CDR3 region is CASSSSGRGYEQYF. In DNA form, the CDR3 reads TGTGCCAGCAGCAGTAGCGGGAGGGGCTACGAGCAGTACTTC.

This sequence joins TRBV7-9 and TRBJ1-1; TRBD1 matches at 11 bases. The V gene's germline CDR1 is SEHNR and CDR2 FQNEAQ (reference sequence). After removal of 5 bases from V and 11 bases from J, the junction contained 10 bases not matched to a gene. This CDR3 region has 14 residues. This chain's CDR3 is CASSPWTGGPEAFF. CDR3 in DNA: TGTGCCAGCAGCCCCTGGACAGGGGGCCCCGAGGCTTTCTTT.

The rearrangement joins TRBV4-2 to TRBJ1-1, with TRBD1 matching over 7 bases. The V gene end was trimmed by 2 bases and the J gene end by 10 bases; junction bases not matched to a gene: 7. The CDR3 spans 13 residues. Germline CDR1 and CDR2: LGHNA and YNFKEQ. The CDR3 DNA reads as TGTGCCAGCAGCCAACGTCGACAGGGTAGAGCTTTCTTT. This encodes CASSQRRQGRAFF.

The chain combines TRBV5-6 with TRBJ1-2; 9 nucleotides align to TRBD1. V was clipped by 3 bases and J by 4 bases; unmatched bases: 4. This CDR3 contains 14 residues. Germline V lookup: CDR1 SGHDT, CDR2 YYEEEE. CDR3 in DNA: TGTGCCAGCAGCTCCCGGGACAGGGTCTATGGCTACACCTTC. This sequence encodes CASSSRDRVYGYTF.

The V call is TRBV7-2, the J call TRBJ1-1, with TRBD1 identical over 7 bases. After removal of 3 bases from V and 3 bases from J, the junction contained 10 bases not matched to a gene. CDR1 and CDR2 (germline): SGHTA, FQGNSA. The CDR3 runs 16 residues. The CDR3 region has the DNA TGTGCCAGCAGCTTCCAGGGGGGGCCGGCGGACACTGAAGCTTTCTTT. It yields the protein CASSFQGGPADTEAFF.

The chain couples TRBV7-8 to TRBJ2-3; 14 bases are shared with TRBD2. Germline assignment: CDR1 SGHVS and CDR2 FQNEAQ. This CDR3 spans 18 amino acids. Trimming at V came to 5 bases and at J to 0 bases, leaving 7 bases not matched to a gene. Here the CDR3 reads CASSKTSGGVTSTDTQYF. CDR3 coding DNA: TGTGCCAGCAGCAAGACTAGCGGGGGGGTTACTAGCACAGATACGCAGTATTTT.

The chain has TRBV6-1 and TRBJ2-3, with D possibly being TRBD1 or TRBD2 (6 bases each). Germline assignment: CDR1 MNHNS and CDR2 SASEGT. V dropped 3 bases and J dropped 2 bases, with 15 bases sitting between them. CDR3 length: 16 amino acids. The chain's CDR3 is CASSDAGGSTTDTQYF. CDR3 nucleotide sequence: TGTGCCAGCAGTGATGCCGGGGGCTCCACCACAGATACGCAGTATTTT.

The chain carries TRBV14 and TRBJ2-7; D may be TRBD1 (5 bases). There are 14 residues in the CDR3. Trimming stripped 4 bases from V and 7 bases from J, with 17 bases between. Germline V gene data show CDR1 as SGHDN and CDR2 as FVKESK. As DNA, the CDR3 is TGTGCCAGCAGCCGTGACAGCCATCTGAATGAGCAGTACTTC. Protein product: CASSRDSHLNEQYF.

This chain connects TRBV18 to TRBJ1-2, with a possible D match to TRBD1 (6 bases). CDR1 KGHSH and CDR2 LQKENI come from the germline V gene. This CDR3 has 12 amino acids. V gave up 5 bases and J gave up 8 bases, with 12 bases separating them. The CDR3 bases are TGTGCCAGCTCATTCAACAGGGACGGCTACACCTTC. It translates to CASSFNRDGYTF.

The chain employs TRBV5-1 and TRBJ1-1, with 10 positions matching TRBD1. V trimming: 2 bases; J trimming: 1 base; junction bases outside the gene matches: 5. CDR3 size: 16 residues. Germline CDR1 SGHRS, CDR2 YFSETQ. The CDR3, as DNA: TGCGCCAGCAGCTTTCCTAGACAGGGGGCGAACACTGAAGCTTTCTTT. Translated: CASSFPRQGANTEAFF. Full variable domain (missing parts from reference TRBV5-1 and TRBJ1-1): KAGVTQTPRYLIKTRGQQVTLSCSPISGHRSVSWYQQTPGQGLQFLFEYFSETQRNKGNFPGRFSGRQFSNSRSEMNVSTLELGDSALYLCASSFPRQGANTEAFFGQGTRLTVV.

In nucleotides, the CDR3 is TGCGCCAGCAGCCCACGGACAGCAACTAATGAAAAACTGTTTTTT. Its protein is CASSPRTATNEKLFF. The J gene is TRBJ1-4, the V gene TRBV5-1; D is perhaps TRBD1 (6 bases). Germline V gene sequence: CDR1 SGHRS, CDR2 YFSETQ. CDR3 size: 15 residues. V lost 4 bases, J lost 0 bases, and 10 bases lay in between.

CDR3 loop: CASSLRTGTGYTF. DNA of the CDR3: TGTGCCAGCAGCCTTCGGACAGGGACTGGCTACACCTTC. The rearrangement uses TRBV3-1 (or the pseudogene TRBV3-2) and TRBJ1-2; 8 nucleotides align to TRBD1. In germline, CDR1 is LGHDT, CDR2 YNNKEL (reference sequence). J lost 7 bases, V lost 4 bases, and 5 bases had no gene match. CDR3 length: 13 amino acids.

The chain uses TRBV9 and TRBJ2-2; 7 nucleotides agree with TRBD1. The V gene end was trimmed by 3 bases and the J gene end by 13 bases; junction bases not matched to a gene: 15. Germline CDR1 reads SGDLS; CDR2 reads YYNGEE. CDR3 length: 15 residues. The chain's CDR3 is CASSATGIGIQALFF. CDR3 coding DNA: TGTGCCAGCAGCGCGACAGGGATCGGGATCCAAGCGCTGTTTTTT.

The chain employs TRBV21-1 and TRBJ2-7; no DNA check was done on the table's D call, TRBD1. TRBV21-1 is deemed a pseudogene. This CDR3 contains 17 residues. The CDR3 DNA reads TGTGCCAGCAGCAAAGTGTGGCAGGATCTATTCTCCTACGAGCAGTACTTC. Residues: CASSKVWQDLFSYEQYF.

The genes are TRBV9 and TRBJ2-5; D might be TRBD1 or TRBD2, each matching 6 bases. Germline values: CDR1 SGDLS, CDR2 YYNGEE. V lost 5 bases, J lost 7 bases, and 15 bases lay in between. This CDR3 contains 13 residues. CDR3 in amino acids: CASREIQGGTQYF. CDR3 bases: TGTGCCAGCAGGGAAATACAGGGAGGGACCCAGTACTTC. Looking up the rest from reference TRBV9 and TRBJ2-5 gives the full variable domain: DSGVTQTPKHLITATGQRVTLRCSPRSGDLSVYWYQQSLDQGLQFLIQYYNGEERAKGNILERFSAQQFPDLHSELNLSSLELGDSALYFCASREIQGGTQYFGPGTRLLVL.

The chain uses TRBV7-3 and TRBJ2-3, with 15 positions matching TRBD2. The length of the CDR3 is 15 residues. V trimming: 5 bases; J trimming: 4 bases; junction bases outside the gene matches: 1. Germline CDR1 SGHTA, CDR2 FQGTGA. The DNA of the CDR3 is TGTGCCAGCAGCAGGACTAGCGGGGGGGCAGATACGCAGTATTTT. Translating gives CASSRTSGGADTQYF.

V is TRBV9 and J is TRBJ2-1; TRBD1 agrees at 8 bases. This CDR3 comprises 15 residues. The V gene end was trimmed by 0 bases and the J gene end by 7 bases; junction bases not matched to a gene: 6. Per germline, CDR1 SGDLS and CDR2 YYNGEE. CDR3 sequence (DNA): TGTGCCAGCAGCGTAGCTTCAGGGGGCGGGAATGAGCAGTTCTTC. Its protein is CASSVASGGGNEQFF.

V gene TRBV7-3 combines with J gene TRBJ2-6; maybe TRBD2 (7 bases). There are 16 residues in the CDR3. V was clipped by 1 base and J by 2 bases, with 9 bases between them. In germline, CDR1 is SGHTA, CDR2 FQGTGA. The CDR3 DNA reads TGTGCCAGCAGCTTAAGCGGGGGCGCTGGGGCCAACGTCCTGACTTTC. Amino acid sequence: CASSLSGGAGANVLTF.

On this clone: At one end the junction does not follow the germline gene, possibly because of a read error. This rearrangement joins TRBV7-9 to TRBJ1-2; D gene ambiguous. The CDR3 totals 14 residues. Germline values: CDR1 SEHNR, CDR2 FQNEAQ (reference sequence). Here the CDR3 DNA reads TGTGCCAGCAGCTCCGCTGTCATAAGTAATGGTTACACCTTC. Its protein is CASSSAVISNGYTF.

This clone showed up just a few times. V usage is TRBV7-2 and J usage is TRBJ2-7, with D perhaps matching TRBD2 (7 bases). The CDR3 is 17 amino acids. The V and J ends lost 5 bases and 6 bases respectively, with 26 bases between them. Germline V CDR1 and CDR2: SGHTA, FQGNSA. The CDR3 sequence is CASSRGAQRQARGEQYF. Written as DNA, the CDR3 is TGTGCCAGCAGCCGGGGGGCCCAAAGACAGGCCCGGGGCGAGCAGTACTTC.

The chain joins TRBV30 to TRBJ1-2; D perhaps matches TRBD1 (6 bases). Per germline, CDR1 GTSNPN and CDR2 SVGIG (reference sequence). There are 13 residues in the CDR3. V was clipped by 4 bases and J by 5 bases, with 14 bases between them. The CDR3 nucleotides are TGTGCCTGGACCCCCGACAGGCAATATGGCTACACCTTC. It yields the protein CAWTPDRQYGYTF. Filled out from reference TRBV30 and TRBJ1-2, the complete variable domain reads SQTIHQWPATLVQPVGSPLSLECTVEGTSNPNLYWYRQAAGRGLQLLFYSVGIGQISSEVPQNLSASRPQDRQFILSSKKLLLSDSGFYLCAWTPDRQYGYTFGSGTRLTVV.

The chain is built from TRBV5-1 and TRBJ1-1; possibly TRBD1 for D (5 bases). Germline V gives CDR1 SGHRS, CDR2 YFSETQ. The CDR3 extends over 13 amino acids. Trimming stripped 4 bases from V and 7 bases from J, with 14 bases between. The CDR3 region is CASSPRAGNEAFF. CDR3 DNA sequence: TGCGCCAGCAGCCCCCGGGCAGGGAATGAAGCTTTCTTT.

This chain uses TRBV2 with TRBJ2-3; TRBD2 matches 7 bases. Germline V lookup: CDR1 SNHLY, CDR2 FYNNEI. The CDR3 extends over 16 amino acids. V dropped 8 bases and J dropped 4; count of bases not matched to a gene: 15. CDR3 loop: CASSLSAGVGADTQYF. In nucleotides, the CDR3 is TGTGCCAGCTCCTTATCTGCGGGAGTCGGGGCAGATACGCAGTATTTT.

The chain joins TRBV30 to TRBJ1-5; unclear D gene. This CDR3 contains 13 residues. Germline CDR1 GTSNPN, CDR2 SVGIG (reference sequence). Trimming pared 3 bases from V and 5 bases from J, leaving 11 bases between. CDR3 DNA: TGTGCCTGGAGCCCCACCCGGGATCAGCCCCAGCATTTT. Amino acid sequence: CAWSPTRDQPQHF.

The chain employs TRBV10-1 and TRBJ1-1; D call uncertain. CDR3 size: 13 residues. Germline CDR1 WNHNN, CDR2 SYGVQD (reference sequence). Trimming left V 5 bases short and J 7 bases short, with 14 bases between. This chain's CDR3 is CASSPSGRGEAFF. The CDR3 nucleotides read TGCGCCAGCAGTCCCTCTGGACGGGGTGAAGCTTTCTTT.

This chain links TRBV7-2 with TRBJ2-3, with 8 bases that match TRBD2. V gave up 2 bases and J gave up 0 bases; unmatched junction bases: 1. The germline V gene encodes CDR1 SGHTA and CDR2 FQGNSA. There are 15 residues in the CDR3. The CDR3 region is CASSLQRGSTDTQYF. The CDR3 coding sequence is TGTGCCAGCAGCTTACAGCGGGGGAGCACAGATACGCAGTATTTT.

The CDR3 nucleotides are TGTGCCAGCAGCTTGAGACAGGGGTTGGGAAATGAAAAACTGTTTTTT. It translates to CASSLRQGLGNEKLFF. The chain joins TRBV7-6 to TRBJ1-4; 8 bases align to TRBD1. Germline CDR1 SGHVS, CDR2 FNYEAQ. The CDR3 is 16 amino acids. J gave up 5 bases and V 3 bases, and 8 bases lay outside the gene matches.